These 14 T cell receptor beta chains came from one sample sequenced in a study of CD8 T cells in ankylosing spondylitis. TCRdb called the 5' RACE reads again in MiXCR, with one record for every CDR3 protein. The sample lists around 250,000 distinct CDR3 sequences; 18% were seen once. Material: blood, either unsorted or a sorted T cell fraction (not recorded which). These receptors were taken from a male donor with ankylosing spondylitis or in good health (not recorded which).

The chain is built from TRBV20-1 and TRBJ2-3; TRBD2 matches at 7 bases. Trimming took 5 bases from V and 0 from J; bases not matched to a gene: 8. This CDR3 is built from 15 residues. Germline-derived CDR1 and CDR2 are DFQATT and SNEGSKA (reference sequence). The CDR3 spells CSAHPASGSTDTQYF. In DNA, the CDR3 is TGCAGTGCTCATCCCGCTAGCGGTAGCACAGATACGCAGTATTTT.

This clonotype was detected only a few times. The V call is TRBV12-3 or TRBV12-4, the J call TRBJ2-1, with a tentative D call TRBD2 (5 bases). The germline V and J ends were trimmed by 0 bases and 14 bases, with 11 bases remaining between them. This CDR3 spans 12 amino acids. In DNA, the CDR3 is TGTGCCAGCAGTTTAGCGGGAGAGATTGAGTTCTTC. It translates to CASSLAGEIEFF.

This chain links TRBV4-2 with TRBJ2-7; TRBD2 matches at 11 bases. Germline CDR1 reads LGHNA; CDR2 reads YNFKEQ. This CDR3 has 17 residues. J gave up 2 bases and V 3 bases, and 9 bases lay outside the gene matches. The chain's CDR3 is CASSHMTGTSGTYEQYF. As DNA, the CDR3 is TGTGCCAGCAGCCACATGACCGGGACTAGCGGAACCTACGAGCAGTACTTC.

CDR3 DNA: TGTGCCAGCAGCAGCTTCCTATCCGGAGATACGCAGTATTTT. Translated, it gives CASSSFLSGDTQYF. The chain recombines TRBV27 with TRBJ2-3; D is unclear. Trimming cost V 6 bases and J 5 bases, with 15 bases left between them. Germline-derived CDR1 and CDR2 are MNHEY and SMNVEV (reference sequence). CDR3 length: 14 residues.

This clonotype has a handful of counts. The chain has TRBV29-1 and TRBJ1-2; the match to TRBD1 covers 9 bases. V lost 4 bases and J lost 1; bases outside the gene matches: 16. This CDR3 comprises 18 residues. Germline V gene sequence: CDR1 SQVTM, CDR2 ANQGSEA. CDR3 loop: CSVGRRIKQGAYNYGYTF. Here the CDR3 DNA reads TGCAGCGTTGGCCGAAGGATTAAACAGGGGGCTTATAACTATGGCTACACCTTC.

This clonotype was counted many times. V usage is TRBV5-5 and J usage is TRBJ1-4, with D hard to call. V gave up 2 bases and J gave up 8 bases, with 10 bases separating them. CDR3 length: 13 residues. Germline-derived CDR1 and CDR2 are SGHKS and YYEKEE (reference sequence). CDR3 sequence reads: CASSFWSEEKLFF. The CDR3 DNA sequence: TGTGCCAGCAGCTTTTGGTCGGAGGAAAAACTGTTTTTT.

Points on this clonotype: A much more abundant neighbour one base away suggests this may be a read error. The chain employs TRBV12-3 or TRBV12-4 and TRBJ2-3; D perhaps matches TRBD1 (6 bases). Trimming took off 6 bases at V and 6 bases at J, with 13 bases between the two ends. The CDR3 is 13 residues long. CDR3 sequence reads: CASSATGPDTQYF. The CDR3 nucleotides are TGTGCCAGCAGCGCTACAGGGCCGGATACGCAGTATTTT.

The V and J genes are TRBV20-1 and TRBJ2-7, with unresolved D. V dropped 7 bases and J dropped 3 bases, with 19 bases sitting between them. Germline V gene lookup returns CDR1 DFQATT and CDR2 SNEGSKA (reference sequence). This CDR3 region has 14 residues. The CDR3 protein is CSVHPPAEFYEQYF. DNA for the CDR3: TGCAGTGTCCACCCCCCGGCTGAGTTCTACGAGCAGTACTTC.

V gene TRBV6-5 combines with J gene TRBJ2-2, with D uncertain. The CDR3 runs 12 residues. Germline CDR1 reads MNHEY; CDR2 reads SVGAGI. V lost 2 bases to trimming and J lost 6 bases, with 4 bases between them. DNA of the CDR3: TGTGCCAGCAGTTACGGGGCCGGGGAGCTGTTTTTT. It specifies CASSYGAGELFF.

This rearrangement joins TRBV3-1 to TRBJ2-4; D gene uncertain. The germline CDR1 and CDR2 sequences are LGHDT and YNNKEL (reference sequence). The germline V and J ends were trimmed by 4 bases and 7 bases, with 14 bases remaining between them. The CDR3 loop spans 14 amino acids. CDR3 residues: CASSLRQSKNIQYF. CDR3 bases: TGTGCCAGCAGCCTGCGGCAGAGCAAGAACATTCAGTACTTC. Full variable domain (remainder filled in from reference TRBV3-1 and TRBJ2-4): DTAVSQTPKYLVTQMGNDKSIKCEQNLGHDTMYWYKQDSKKFLKIMFSYNNKELIINETVPNRFSPKSPDKAHLNLHINSLELGDSAVYFCASSLRQSKNIQYFGAGTRLSVL.

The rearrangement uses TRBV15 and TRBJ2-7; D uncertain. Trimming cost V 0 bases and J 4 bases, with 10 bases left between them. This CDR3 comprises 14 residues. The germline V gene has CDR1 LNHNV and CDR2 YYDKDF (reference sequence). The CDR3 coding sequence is TGTGCCACCAGCAGAGATTCTAACAGTTACGAGCAGTACTTC. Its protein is CATSRDSNSYEQYF. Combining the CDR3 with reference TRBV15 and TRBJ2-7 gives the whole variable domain DAMVIQNPRYQVTQFGKPVTLSCSQTLNHNVMYWYQQKSSQAPKLLFHYYDKDFNNEADTPDNFQSRRPNTSFCFLDIRSPGLGDTAMYLCATSRDSNSYEQYFGPGTRLTVT.

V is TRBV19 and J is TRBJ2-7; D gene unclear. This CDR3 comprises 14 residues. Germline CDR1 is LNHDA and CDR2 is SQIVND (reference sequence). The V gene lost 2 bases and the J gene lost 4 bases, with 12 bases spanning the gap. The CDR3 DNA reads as TGTGCCAGTAGTATATCGAGTGAACTATACGAGCAGTACTTC. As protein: CASSISSELYEQYF.

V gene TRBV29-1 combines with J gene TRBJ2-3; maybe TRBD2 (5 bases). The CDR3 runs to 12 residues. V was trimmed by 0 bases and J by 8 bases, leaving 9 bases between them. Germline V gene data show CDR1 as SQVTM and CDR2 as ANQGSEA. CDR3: CSVEDGAGTQYF. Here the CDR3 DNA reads TGCAGCGTTGAAGACGGCGCGGGTACGCAGTATTTT.

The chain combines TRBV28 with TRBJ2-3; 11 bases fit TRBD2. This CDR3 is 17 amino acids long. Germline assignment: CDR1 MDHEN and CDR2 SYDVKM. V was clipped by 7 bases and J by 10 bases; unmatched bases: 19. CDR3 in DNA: TGTGCCAGCAACTCCCCCCTAGCGGGAGGAGAGGACTCGGCGCAGTATTTT. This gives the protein CASNSPLAGGEDSAQYF.